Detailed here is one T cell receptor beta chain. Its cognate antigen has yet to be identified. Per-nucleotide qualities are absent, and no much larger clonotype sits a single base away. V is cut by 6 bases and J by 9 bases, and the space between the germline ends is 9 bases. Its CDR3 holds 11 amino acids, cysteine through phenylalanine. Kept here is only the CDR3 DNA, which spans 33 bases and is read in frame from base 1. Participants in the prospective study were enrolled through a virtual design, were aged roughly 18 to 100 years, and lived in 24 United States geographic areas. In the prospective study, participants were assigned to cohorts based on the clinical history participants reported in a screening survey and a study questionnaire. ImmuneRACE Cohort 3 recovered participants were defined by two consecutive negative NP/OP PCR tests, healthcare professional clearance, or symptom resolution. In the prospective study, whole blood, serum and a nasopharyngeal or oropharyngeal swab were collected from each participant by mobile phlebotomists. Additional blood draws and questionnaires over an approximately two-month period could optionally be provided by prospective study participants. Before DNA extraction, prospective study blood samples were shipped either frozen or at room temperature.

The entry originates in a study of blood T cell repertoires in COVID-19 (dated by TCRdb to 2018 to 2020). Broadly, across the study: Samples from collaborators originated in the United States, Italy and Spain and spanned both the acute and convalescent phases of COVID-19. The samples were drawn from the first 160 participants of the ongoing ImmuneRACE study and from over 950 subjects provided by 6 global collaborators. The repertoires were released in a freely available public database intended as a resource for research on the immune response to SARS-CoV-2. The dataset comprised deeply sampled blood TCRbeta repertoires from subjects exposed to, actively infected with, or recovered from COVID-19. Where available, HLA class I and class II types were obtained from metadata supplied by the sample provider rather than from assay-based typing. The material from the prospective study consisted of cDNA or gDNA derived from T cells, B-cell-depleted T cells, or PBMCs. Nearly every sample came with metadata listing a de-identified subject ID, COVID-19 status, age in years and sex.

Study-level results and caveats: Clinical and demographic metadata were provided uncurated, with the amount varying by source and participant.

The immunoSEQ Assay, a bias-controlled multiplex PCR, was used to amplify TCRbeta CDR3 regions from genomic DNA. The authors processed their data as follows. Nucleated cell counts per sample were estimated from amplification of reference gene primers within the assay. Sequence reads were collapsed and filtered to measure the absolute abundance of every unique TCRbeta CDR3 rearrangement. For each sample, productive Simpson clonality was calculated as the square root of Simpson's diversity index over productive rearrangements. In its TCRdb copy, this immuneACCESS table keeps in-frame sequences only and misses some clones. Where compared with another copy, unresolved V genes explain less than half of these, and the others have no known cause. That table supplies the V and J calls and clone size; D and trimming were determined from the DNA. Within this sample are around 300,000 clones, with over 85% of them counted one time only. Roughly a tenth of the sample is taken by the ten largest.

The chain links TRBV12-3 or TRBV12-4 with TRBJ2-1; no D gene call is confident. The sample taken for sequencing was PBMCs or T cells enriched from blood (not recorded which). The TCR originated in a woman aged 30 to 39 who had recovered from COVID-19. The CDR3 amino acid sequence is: CASSKNGEQFF. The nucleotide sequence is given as TGTGCCAGCAGCAAGAACGGTGAGCAGTTCTTC.